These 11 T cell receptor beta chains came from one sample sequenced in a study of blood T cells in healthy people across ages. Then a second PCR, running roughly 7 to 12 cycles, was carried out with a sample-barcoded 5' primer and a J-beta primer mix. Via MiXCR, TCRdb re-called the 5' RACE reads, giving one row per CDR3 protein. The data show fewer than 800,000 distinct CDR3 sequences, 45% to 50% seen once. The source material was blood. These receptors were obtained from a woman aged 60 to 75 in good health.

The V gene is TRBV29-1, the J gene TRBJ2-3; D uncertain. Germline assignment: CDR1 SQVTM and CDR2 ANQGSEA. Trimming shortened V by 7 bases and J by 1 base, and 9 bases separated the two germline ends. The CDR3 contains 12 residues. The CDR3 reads CSGTDGTDTQYF. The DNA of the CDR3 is TGCAGCGGCACGGACGGCACAGATACGCAGTATTTT.

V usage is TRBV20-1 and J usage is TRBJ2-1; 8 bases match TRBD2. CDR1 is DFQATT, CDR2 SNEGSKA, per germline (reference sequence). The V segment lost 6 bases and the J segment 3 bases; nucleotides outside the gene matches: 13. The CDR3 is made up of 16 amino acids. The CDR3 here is CSATTSGAYYYNEQFF. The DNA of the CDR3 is TGCAGTGCAACCACTAGCGGAGCCTACTACTACAATGAGCAGTTCTTC.

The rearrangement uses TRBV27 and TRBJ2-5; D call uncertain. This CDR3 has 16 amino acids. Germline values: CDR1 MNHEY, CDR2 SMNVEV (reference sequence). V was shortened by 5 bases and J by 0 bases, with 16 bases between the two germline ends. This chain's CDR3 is CASSALGFRYQETQYF. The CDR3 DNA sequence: TGTGCCAGCAGTGCGCTGGGGTTTAGATACCAAGAGACCCAGTACTTC.

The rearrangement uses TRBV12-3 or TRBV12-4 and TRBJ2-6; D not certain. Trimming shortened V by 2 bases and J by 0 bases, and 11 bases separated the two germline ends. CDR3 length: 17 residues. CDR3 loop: CASSLSPGVSGANVLTF. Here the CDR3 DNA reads TGTGCCAGCAGTTTATCACCCGGAGTCTCTGGGGCCAACGTCCTGACTTTC.

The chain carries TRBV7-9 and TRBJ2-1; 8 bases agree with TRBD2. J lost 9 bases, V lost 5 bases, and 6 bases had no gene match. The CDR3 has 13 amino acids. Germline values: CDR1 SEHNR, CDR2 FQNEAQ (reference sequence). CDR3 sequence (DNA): TGTGCCAGCAGCAAAGCGGGAGTAGTTGAGCAGTTCTTC. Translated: CASSKAGVVEQFF.

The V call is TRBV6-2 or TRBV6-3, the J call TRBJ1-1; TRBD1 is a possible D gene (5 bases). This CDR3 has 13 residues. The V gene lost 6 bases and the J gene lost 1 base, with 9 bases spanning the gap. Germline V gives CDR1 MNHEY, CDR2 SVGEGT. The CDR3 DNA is TGTGCCAGCAGGACAGCCGGGAACACTGAAGCTTTCTTT. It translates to CASRTAGNTEAFF.

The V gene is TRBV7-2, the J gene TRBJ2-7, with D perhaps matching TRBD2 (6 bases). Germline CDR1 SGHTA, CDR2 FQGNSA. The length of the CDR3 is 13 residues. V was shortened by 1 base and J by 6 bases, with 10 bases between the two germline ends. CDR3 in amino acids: CASSLEGGIEQYF. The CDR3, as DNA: TGTGCCAGCAGCTTAGAAGGCGGGATCGAGCAGTACTTC.

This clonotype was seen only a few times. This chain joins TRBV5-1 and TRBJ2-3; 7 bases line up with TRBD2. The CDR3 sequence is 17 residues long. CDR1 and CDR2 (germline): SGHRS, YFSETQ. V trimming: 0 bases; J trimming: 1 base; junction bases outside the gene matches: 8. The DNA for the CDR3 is TGCGCCAGCAGCTTGGGGAGTAGCGGGCCGGGCACAGATACGCAGTATTTT. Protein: CASSLGSSGPGTDTQYF.

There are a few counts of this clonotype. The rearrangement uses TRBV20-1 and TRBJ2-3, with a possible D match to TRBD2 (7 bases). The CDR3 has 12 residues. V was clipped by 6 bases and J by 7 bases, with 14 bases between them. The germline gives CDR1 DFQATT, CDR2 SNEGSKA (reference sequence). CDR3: CSAPVGGHTQYF. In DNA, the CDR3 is TGCAGTGCCCCGGTCGGGGGGCATACGCAGTATTTT.

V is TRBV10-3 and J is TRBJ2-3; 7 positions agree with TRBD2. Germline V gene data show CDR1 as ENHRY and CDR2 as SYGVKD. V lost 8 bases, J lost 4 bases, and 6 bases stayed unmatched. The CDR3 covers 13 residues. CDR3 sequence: CAIWSGIADTQYF. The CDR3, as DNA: TGTGCCATCTGGAGCGGGATTGCAGATACGCAGTATTTT.

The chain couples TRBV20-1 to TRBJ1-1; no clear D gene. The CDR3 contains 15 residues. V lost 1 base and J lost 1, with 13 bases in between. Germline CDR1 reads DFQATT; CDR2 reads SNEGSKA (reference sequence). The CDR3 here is CSARASSWSNTEAFF. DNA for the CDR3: TGCAGTGCTAGAGCCTCTAGCTGGTCGAACACTGAAGCTTTCTTT.